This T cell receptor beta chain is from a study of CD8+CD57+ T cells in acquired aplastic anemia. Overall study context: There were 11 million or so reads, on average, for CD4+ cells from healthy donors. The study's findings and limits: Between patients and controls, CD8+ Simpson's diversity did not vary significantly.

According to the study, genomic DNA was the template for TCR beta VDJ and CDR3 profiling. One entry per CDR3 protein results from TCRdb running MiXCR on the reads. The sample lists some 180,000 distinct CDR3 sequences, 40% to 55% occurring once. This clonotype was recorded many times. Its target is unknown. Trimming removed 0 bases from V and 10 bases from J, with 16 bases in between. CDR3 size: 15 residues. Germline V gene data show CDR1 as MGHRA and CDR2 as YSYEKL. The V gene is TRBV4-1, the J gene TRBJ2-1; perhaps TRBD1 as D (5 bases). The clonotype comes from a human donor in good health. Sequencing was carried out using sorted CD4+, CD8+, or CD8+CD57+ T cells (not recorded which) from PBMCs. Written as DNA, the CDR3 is TGCGCCAGCAGCCAAGATGGGGCAGGCCCGACGGAGCAGTTCTTC. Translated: CASSQDGAGPTEQFF.